This T cell receptor beta chain appears in the sequencing data of a study of T cell repertoires in cytomegalovirus infection. Study summary: CMV infection and matching HLA type were both indicated by public TCR beta signatures.

TCRdb analysed the reads with MiXCR anew, one entry per CDR3 protein. The sample shows around 300,000 distinct CDR3 sequences, around 20% of them seen only once. This CDR3 is 15 amino acids long. Trimming left V 6 bases short and J 0 bases short, with 15 bases between. Germline CDR1 reads LNHDA; CDR2 reads SQIVND (reference sequence). Remarks on this clonotype: Its antigen is currently unknown.

Study-level results: HLA-C-restricted CMV clonotypes gave the most frequent clonotype in two of eight donors. Identification of carriers of CMV plus the relevant HLA was achieved through cumulative public TCR beta family frequency.

This material consisted of cultured PBMCs, taken from culture after CMV antigen stimulation. The source of this sequence is a human donor in good health (CMV status not recorded). Some clones in this sample may be carry-over from other donors' samples. This sequence joins TRBV19 and TRBJ2-7, with D perhaps TRBD1 or TRBD2 (5 bases each). The CDR3 loop reads CASRSGTADSYEQYF. The CDR3 DNA follows: TGTGCCAGTAGATCCGGGACGGCGGACTCCTACGAGCAGTACTTC. The full variable domain, rest sourced from reference TRBV19 and TRBJ2-7, is DGGITQSPKYLFRKEGQNVTLSCEQNLNHDAMYWYRQDPGQGLRLIYYSQIVNDFQKGDIAEGYSVSREKKESFPLTVTSAQKNPTAFYLCASRSGTADSYEQYFGPGTRLTVT.